This T cell receptor (beta chain) appears in the sequencing data of a study of CD8 T cells in Susac syndrome (dated by TCRdb to the late 2010s). About the full investigation: Among the sequenced Susac syndrome patients, about six had clinically active disease and under 10 were in clinical remission. At blood withdrawal, Susac syndrome patients were either therapy-naive, taking corticosteroids (in some cases with IVIg as well), or taking IVIg alone. Repertoire sequencing was used to test whether CD8+ T cell activation and differentiation in Susac syndrome was antigen driven.

Overall study results and their limits: The number of individuals in the TCR sequencing and HLA analysis was recognized as being relatively small. In the CD4+ T cell repertoire of Susac syndrome patients, clonal expansion was not detected.

On this clonotype itself: Its antigen is not yet known. Per-base quality was not reported, and no clone a single base away is much larger than it.

RNA was extracted with the RNeasy kit and roughly 0.45 to 1 ug was reverse transcribed using random hexamers. The immunoSEQ multiplex PCR assay, which covers 54 Vbeta and 13 Jbeta segments, was used to amplify TCR beta CDR3 regions. PCR amplification bias was corrected by using a synthetic template baseline for primer optimization and computational correction. In the source study's methods: Only productive sequences were kept, with reads annotated to V, D and J genes according to IMGT and analyzed in immunoSEQ Analyzer. Clonality was computed as one minus Shannon entropy normalized by log2 of the number of productive unique sequences. For each patient and control, public and private clones were evaluated within the 100 most prevalent clones. A clone was defined as Susac-specific if it was absent from the healthy and MS cohorts, from roughly 990 published viral clones and from other ImmuneACCESS disease sequences. The public reads were quality trimmed at Q25 with fastp and then assembled into clones with MiXCR by TCRdb, keeping productive beta chains. Records with the same CDR3 protein are collapsed into one entry carrying the most frequent genes and DNA. TCRdb, not the original authors, processed these V and J calls. This sample gives roughly 140,000 distinct CDR3 sequences in total; around 95% of them show up just once. The top ten hold approximately 0.08% of the sample.

Peripheral blood CD8+ and CD4+ T cells from healthy donors, Susac syndrome patients and multiple sclerosis patients were profiled using high-throughput TCR beta sequencing. The Susac syndrome patients fulfilled recently defined diagnostic criteria for either definite or probable disease. Bulk CD8+ and CD4+ T cells were purified magnetically by negative isolation, whereas CD8+ TEMRA cells were enriched by FACS. Blood was collected in EDTA tubes and processed within 24 hours, with PBMCs isolated through density gradient centrifugation. PBMCs intended for TCR sequencing were frozen in liquid nitrogen and were later thawed in a 37 degrees C water bath. The sorted or isolated CD4+, CD8+ and CD8+ TEMRA cells reached a purity of at least 90%. Inclusive of the bounding cysteine and phenylalanine, the CDR3 is 12 residues long. The DNA shown is the 36-base CDR3, in frame from base 1. Trimming takes 3 bases from V and 5 bases from J, and the germline ends sit 7 bases apart.

The receptor chain draws on TRBV12-3 or TRBV12-4 and TRBJ2-5; the D gene identity is not certain. The clonotype comes from a human donor with Susac syndrome. Sequencing used CD4+ T cells from PBMCs. The CDR3 reads as follows: CASSLRAETQYF. The DNA is as follows: TGTGCCAGCAGTTTGCGTGCGGAGACCCAGTACTTC.